Listed below are T cell receptor beta chains from one sample, sequenced in a study of T cell repertoires in cytomegalovirus infection. TCRdb processed the reads anew with MiXCR; each CDR3 protein has one entry. The table shows roughly 320,000 distinct CDR3 sequences, with roughly a tenth occurring only once. The sequenced material came from PBMCs. The receptors come from a human donor in good health (CMV status not recorded). Some clones in this sample may be carry-over from other donors' samples. Each CDR3 is given with its conserved first and last residue. The D gene is left open where the match is weak. Rows may omit the clone size; those that give it use once, few, many or a size class.

V	D	size	J	DNA	CDR3
TRBV2	TRBD2	-	TRBJ2-5	TGTGCCAGCAGTATTAGCGGGGGGCCCGCCGAGACCCAGTACTTC	CASSISGGPAETQYF
TRBV28	-	-	TRBJ1-6	TGTGCCAGCAGACCCACAGGGAATTCACCCCTCCACTTT	CASRPTGNSPLHF
TRBV12-3/TRBV12-4	TRBD2	many	TRBJ2-7	TGTGCCAGCAGTTTGGAGAGCGGGGTCGACGAGCAGTACTTC	CASSLESGVDEQYF
TRBV10-2	-	many	TRBJ2-7	TGCGCCAGCACCAGGGGGGGCGGGTACGAGCAGTACTTC	CASTRGGGYEQYF
TRBV14	TRBD1	few	TRBJ2-2	TGTGCCAGCAGCCCCCTGACCGGGACAGTCACCGGGGAGCTGTTTTTT	CASSPLTGTVTGELFF
TRBV28	-	many	TRBJ1-5	TGTGCCAGCAGTCCAGTTTCGGGGAGCACTCAGCCCCAGCATTTT	CASSPVSGSTQPQHF
TRBV25-1	-	once	TRBJ2-1	TGTGCCAGCAGTGCAGCCGGGACACTCAATGAGCAGTTCTTC	CASSAAGTLNEQFF
TRBV5-1	TRBD2	-	TRBJ2-3	TGCGCCAGCAGCTTGACTAGCGGCAACACAGATACGCAGTATTTT	CASSLTSGNTDTQYF
TRBV12-3/TRBV12-4	-	many	TRBJ2-1	TGTGCCAGCAGTTTGGGTACAGAAAACAATGAGCAGTTCTTC	CASSLGTENNEQFF
TRBV6-6	-	many	TRBJ2-5	TGTGCCAGCAGTTACTCGACCTTACGAGAGACCCAGTACTTC	CASSYSTLRETQYF
TRBV6-4	-	-	TRBJ2-2	TGTGCCAGCAGTGACTCTACATCGAACACCGGGGAGCTGTTTTTT	CASSDSTSNTGELFF
TRBV20-1	TRBD2	many	TRBJ2-1	TGCAGTGCCTTTAGCGGGGCCAGCTCCTACAATGAGCAGTTCTTC	CSAFSGASSYNEQFF
TRBV6-6	-	many	TRBJ1-5	TGTGCCAGCATCAAGGGGGGGGGCGACCAGCCCCAGCATTTT	CASIKGGGDQPQHF
TRBV10-3	TRBD1	many	TRBJ2-3	TGTGCCATCAGCGCTGGTATAGGGACAGGGGGAAATACGCAGTATTTT	CAISAGIGTGGNTQYF
TRBV10-3	-	many	TRBJ2-2	TGTGCCATCAGTGTTGACAGCGAAAAGACCGGGGAGCTGTTTTTT	CAISVDSEKTGELFF
TRBV12-3/TRBV12-4	TRBD1	many	TRBJ2-2	TGTGCCAGCAGTGACCTCGACAGGGGGCGCGGGGAGCTGTTTTTT	CASSDLDRGRGELFF
TRBV7-9	TRBD1	many	TRBJ1-2	TGTGCCAGCAGCTTAGAACTGGACAGGGCGCACTGCACCTTC	CASSLELDRAHCTF
TRBV7-2	TRBD1	-	TRBJ2-3	TGTGCCAGCAGTACAGGGGGTCGGGGGAGCACAGATACGCAGTATTTT	CASSTGGRGSTDTQYF
TRBV14	-	-	TRBJ2-6	TGTGCCAGCAGCCAAGAAACTGGGGCCAACGTCCTGACTTTC	CASSQETGANVLTF
TRBV7-8	-	many	TRBJ1-5	TGTGCCAGCAGCTTAGCTGCCACCCCCTATCAGCCCCAGCATTTT	CASSLAATPYQPQHF
TRBV7-2	-	many	TRBJ2-5	TGTGCCAGCAGCTTAGTCAGTCCACAGGGGACCCAGTACTTC	CASSLVSPQGTQYF
TRBV7-2	TRBD2	many	TRBJ2-5	TGTGCCAGCAGCCCGCTAGCGGGGACGACGCAAGAGACCCAGTACTTC	CASSPLAGTTQETQYF
TRBV11-2	TRBD1	many	TRBJ2-3	TGTGCCAGCAGCCCAACGGGGACAGAGAGCACAGATACGCAGTATTTT	CASSPTGTESTDTQYF
TRBV6-5	-	-	TRBJ2-3	TGTGCCAGCAGTTACTCAAGAACGAATACGCAGTATTTT	CASSYSRTNTQYF
TRBV18	-	few	TRBJ2-5	TGTGCCAGCTCACCAAAACCCACATCCCCAGAGACCCAGTACTTC	CASSPKPTSPETQYF
TRBV19	TRBD1	few	TRBJ1-2	TGTGCCAGTAGTCCCGGGACAGGCTACTATGGCTACACCTTC	CASSPGTGYYGYTF
TRBV5-4	-	few	TRBJ2-4	TGTGCCAGCAGCTCCCCGGGACAAGGGAAAAACATTCAGTACTTC	CASSSPGQGKNIQYF
TRBV11-1	-	many	TRBJ1-1	TGTGCCAGCAGCCACATGAACACTGAAGCTTTCTTT	CASSHMNTEAFF
TRBV14	-	-	TRBJ2-3	TGTGCCAGCAACCTAGGGATGAGGACAGATACGCAGTATTTT	CASNLGMRTDTQYF